Presented here are 18 T cell receptor beta chains from one specimen sequenced in a study of blood T cells in healthy people across ages. The use of a sample-barcoded 5' primer and a J-beta primer mix characterized a second PCR of roughly 7 to 11 cycles. TCRdb recomputed calls from the 5' RACE reads with MiXCR, one row per CDR3 protein. The sample includes around 850,000 distinct CDR3 sequences, about 36% of them seen just once. Sequencing used blood. The receptors stem from a man aged 18 to 30 in good health.

The table lists this clonotype with a few counts. This chain uses TRBV20-1 with TRBJ2-5, with no clear D. Germline V gene lookup returns CDR1 DFQATT and CDR2 SNEGSKA (reference sequence). The CDR3 contains 14 residues. V lost 1 base and J lost 4, with 13 bases in between. As DNA, the CDR3 is TGCAGTGCTAGAGGGGCTTTTGTGATAGAGACCCAGTACTTC. Encoded protein: CSARGAFVIETQYF.

This clonotype was picked up a small number of times. V usage is TRBV9 and J usage is TRBJ1-4; D remains unclear. Trimming took off 0 bases at V and 5 bases at J, with 8 bases between the two ends. Germline values: CDR1 SGDLS, CDR2 YYNGEE. The CDR3 is 14 amino acids. This CDR3 reads CASSVGRLNEKLFF. The CDR3 DNA reads as TGTGCCAGCAGCGTAGGTCGGCTGAATGAAAAACTGTTTTTT.

The V and J genes are TRBV4-1 and TRBJ2-2; 9 bases map to TRBD2. V shed 0 bases and J 6 bases; nucleotides not matched to a gene: 5. The germline gives CDR1 MGHRA, CDR2 YSYEKL. The CDR3 is 16 residues long. The CDR3 DNA reads as TGCGCCAGCAGCCAAGAACTAGCGGGTAGGGCCGGGGAGCTGTTTTTT. It translates to CASSQELAGRAGELFF.

This clonotype was detected ten times or more. The chain couples TRBV20-1 to TRBJ2-4; 7 positions agree with TRBD1. V was clipped by 4 bases and J by 6 bases; unmatched bases: 3. Per the germline V gene, CDR1 is DFQATT and CDR2 is SNEGSKA (reference sequence). This CDR3 is 12 amino acids long. Written as DNA, the CDR3 is TGCAGTGCTACCCGACAGGGAAACATTCAGTACTTC. Translation: CSATRQGNIQYF.

V gene TRBV28 combines with J gene TRBJ2-3; D unresolved. V was pared by 4 bases and J by 6 bases, with 14 bases between. The CDR3 covers 14 residues. Germline-derived CDR1 and CDR2 are MDHEN and SYDVKM. Here the CDR3 DNA reads TGTGCCAGCAGTTCAGGTTCCAGCGACGATACGCAGTATTTT. It codes for CASSSGSSDDTQYF.

This clonotype was seen only a few times. This rearrangement joins TRBV4-3 to TRBJ1-3, with TRBD1 as a possible D gene (5 bases). Germline assignment: CDR1 LGHNA and CDR2 YSLEER. The CDR3 has 16 residues. The V end was cut by 4 bases, the J end by 2 bases, with 15 bases between. The CDR3 DNA reads TGCGCCAGCAGCCTATTTGAAGGGGAAACTGGAAACACCATATATTTT. This sequence encodes CASSLFEGETGNTIYF.

This clonotype has only a few counts. The chain has TRBV5-6 and TRBJ2-3, with D perhaps matching TRBD1 (6 bases). Germline CDR1 is SGHDT and CDR2 is YYEEEE. The CDR3 is 16 amino acids. V lost 0 bases, J lost 1 base, and 12 bases lay in between. CDR3 DNA sequence: TGTGCCAGCAGCTTGGACAGGGTTGAGGGCACAGATACGCAGTATTTT. Translated: CASSLDRVEGTDTQYF.

Notes on this clonotype: A far more abundant clone sits one base away, making this likely a read error. The genes are TRBV12-3 or TRBV12-4 and TRBJ1-1, with a possible D match to TRBD1 (6 bases). The CDR3 totals 13 residues. CDR3 in DNA: TGTGCCAGCAGTTTAGAGGGGGACACTGAAGTTTTCTTT. This gives the protein CASSLEGDTEVFF.

V is TRBV12-3 or TRBV12-4 and J is TRBJ2-3, with 8 positions matching TRBD1. The V gene end was trimmed by 5 bases and the J gene end by 4 bases; junction bases not matched to a gene: 8. The CDR3 is 15 residues long. The CDR3 spells CASSPDQGASDTQYF. CDR3 coding DNA: TGTGCCAGCAGTCCCGACCAGGGGGCATCAGATACGCAGTATTTT.

The J gene is TRBJ2-7, the V gene TRBV30; D unclear. CDR3 length: 12 residues. Between the trimmed V and J ends, which lost 3 bases and 6 bases, there was a span of 12 bases. CDR1 is GTSNPN and CDR2 is SVGIG in the germline V gene (reference sequence). The CDR3 reads CAWRLSTVEQYF. DNA of the CDR3: TGTGCCTGGAGACTCTCGACTGTCGAGCAGTACTTC.

A few counts support this clonotype. The rearrangement links TRBV2 to TRBJ2-7, with 10 bases fitting TRBD1. The CDR3 has 15 residues. Germline V gene data show CDR1 as SNHLY and CDR2 as FYNNEI. Trimming took 5 bases from V and 3 from J; bases not matched to a gene: 7. The CDR3 bases are TGTGCCAGCAGTTTCTCCGGGACAGGGGTCTACGAGCAGTACTTC. It is translated as CASSFSGTGVYEQYF. The variable domain in full, completed from reference TRBV2 and TRBJ2-7, reads EPEVTQTPSHQVTQMGQEVILRCVPISNHLYFYWYRQILGQKVEFLVSFYNNEISEKSEIFDDQFSVERPDGSNFTLKIRSTKLEDSAMYFCASSFSGTGVYEQYFGPGTRLTVT.

This sequence joins TRBV6-2 or TRBV6-3 and TRBJ1-5; no firm D call. This CDR3 comprises 14 residues. CDR1 and CDR2 (germline): MNHEY, SVGEGT. V lost 6 bases and J lost 1, with 10 bases in between. Written as DNA, the CDR3 is TGTGCCAGCAGCCCCTGGGAGAGCAATCAGCCCCAGCATTTT. Protein product: CASSPWESNQPQHF.

V is TRBV7-2 and J is TRBJ2-1, with D perhaps TRBD1 or TRBD2 (5 bases each). This CDR3 has 14 amino acids. V was pared by 7 bases and J by 5 bases, with 15 bases between. Germline values: CDR1 SGHTA, CDR2 FQGNSA. The CDR3 DNA reads TGTGCCAGCAAAAAAGGGACCAGGGACAATGAGCAGTTCTTC. Translation: CASKKGTRDNEQFF. The full variable domain, with the rest looked up from reference TRBV7-2 and TRBJ2-1, is GAGVSQSPSNKVTEKGKDVELRCDPISGHTALYWYRQSLGQGLEFLIYFQGNSAPDKSGLPSDRFSAERTGGSVSTLTIQRTQQEDSAVYLCASKKGTRDNEQFFGPGTRLTVL.

The chain couples TRBV20-1 to TRBJ1-5, with a possible D match to TRBD1 (5 bases). V was trimmed by 0 bases and J by 8 bases, leaving 20 bases between them. The CDR3 length is 16 residues. The germline V gene encodes CDR1 DFQATT and CDR2 SNEGSKA (reference sequence). The CDR3 reads CSARDPAGTPRKPQHF. Written as DNA, the CDR3 is TGCAGTGCTAGAGATCCCGCCGGGACTCCAAGGAAGCCCCAGCATTTT.

This clonotype was seen repeatedly, ten times or more. CDR3 nucleotide sequence: TGTGCCATCAGTGAGGTCGGGGAGACAGATACGCAGTATTTT. It is translated as CAISEVGETDTQYF. The chain links TRBV10-3 to TRBJ2-3; a weak D match, TRBD2 (5 bases). From germline, CDR1 is ENHRY and CDR2 SYGVKD. CDR3 length: 14 residues. Trimming pared 2 bases from V and 3 bases from J, leaving 9 bases between.

This clonotype occurred a few times. This chain uses TRBV7-2 with TRBJ1-2; D is undetermined. V was cut by 3 bases and J by 1 base, with 9 bases left in between. CDR3 size: 14 residues. The germline CDR1 and CDR2 sequences are SGHTA and FQGNSA. Here the CDR3 DNA reads TGTGCCAGCAGCTTGGGCAGCTTTAACTATGGCTACACCTTC. This sequence encodes CASSLGSFNYGYTF.

This chain uses TRBV5-1 with TRBJ1-5, with D possibly TRBD1 on 5 matching bases. Germline V lookup: CDR1 SGHRS, CDR2 YFSETQ. This CDR3 comprises 14 residues. The V end lost 3 bases, the J end lost 6 bases, and 13 bases lay between the germline ends. The DNA of the CDR3 is TGCGCCAGCAGCTCCGACGGGGGTGGTCAGCCCCAGCATTTT. Amino acid sequence: CASSSDGGGQPQHF.

V is TRBV12-3 or TRBV12-4 and J is TRBJ2-7; weak D call: TRBD1 (6 bases). Trimming cost V 6 bases and J 3 bases, with 15 bases left between them. This CDR3 region has 14 residues. The CDR3 DNA sequence: TGTGCCAGCAGGCCCGGACTCAGGGGCTACGAGCAGTACTTC. Translated, it gives CASRPGLRGYEQYF.